This T cell receptor (beta chain) was recorded in a study of T cell responses to AZD1222 COVID-19 vaccine. The V and J ends lost 3 bases and 5 bases, in that order; junction bases with no gene match: 7. The CDR3 is 15 residues long. Germline CDR1 and CDR2: WSHSY and SAAADI. This clone was seen once. The antigen remains undetermined. Study-wide results and caveats: Elevations in Spike-specific TCR breadth and depth followed administration of two AZD1222 doses. Just a handful of AZD1222 recipients were seropositive at baseline. Among the donors, most were white British and more were female, and clonal diversity was possibly underestimated. Within unmutated variant regions lay the reported targets of nearly half of spike-specific TCRs.

The method was immunoSEQ multiplex PCR; TCRdb's version includes in-frame clones alone and lacks a portion of them. The sample lists about 130,000 clones; roughly 85% were seen once. This chain uses TRBV10-2 with TRBJ1-1, with TRBD1 matching 9 bases. The material sequenced was peripheral blood, taken 28 days after the second dose of the MenACWY control vaccine. This receptor was taken from an adult who received the MenACWY meningococcal vaccine as a control. CDR3 coding DNA: TGCGCCAGCAGTGATAGGGGACAGGGAAAAACTGAAGCTTTCTTT. Protein: CASSDRGQGKTEAFF.